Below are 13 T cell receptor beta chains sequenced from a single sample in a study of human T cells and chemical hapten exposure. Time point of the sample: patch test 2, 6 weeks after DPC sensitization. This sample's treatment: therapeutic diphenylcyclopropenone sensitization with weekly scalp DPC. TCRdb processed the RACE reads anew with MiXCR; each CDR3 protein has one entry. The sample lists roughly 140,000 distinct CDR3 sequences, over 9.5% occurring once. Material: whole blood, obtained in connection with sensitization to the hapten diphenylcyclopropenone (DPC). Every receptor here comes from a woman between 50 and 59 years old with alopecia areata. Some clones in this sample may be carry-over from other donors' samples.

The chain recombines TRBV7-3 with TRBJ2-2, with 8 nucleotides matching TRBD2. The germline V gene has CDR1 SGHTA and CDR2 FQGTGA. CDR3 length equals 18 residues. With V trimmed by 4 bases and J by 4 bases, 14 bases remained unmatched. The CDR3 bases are TGTGCCAGCAGCTCCCCAATCATGGTAGCGGGAAGCACCGGGGAGCTGTTTTTT. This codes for CASSSPIMVAGSTGELFF. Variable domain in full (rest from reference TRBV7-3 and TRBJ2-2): GAGVSQTPSNKVTEKGKYVELRCDPISGHTALYWYRQSLGQGPEFLIYFQGTGAADDSGLPNDRFFAVRPEGSVSTLKIQRTERGDSAVYLCASSSPIMVAGSTGELFFGEGSRLTVL.

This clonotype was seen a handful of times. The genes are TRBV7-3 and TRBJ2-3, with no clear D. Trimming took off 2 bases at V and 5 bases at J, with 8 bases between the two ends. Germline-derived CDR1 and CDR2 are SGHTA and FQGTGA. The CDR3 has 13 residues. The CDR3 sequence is CASSLLRKDTQYF. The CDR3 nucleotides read TGTGCCAGCAGCTTATTGAGAAAAGATACGCAGTATTTT.

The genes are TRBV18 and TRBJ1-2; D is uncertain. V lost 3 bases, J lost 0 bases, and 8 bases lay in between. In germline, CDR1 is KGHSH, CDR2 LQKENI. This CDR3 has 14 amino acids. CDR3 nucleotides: TGTGCCAGCTCACCGCAAGGTGCTAACTATGGCTACACCTTC. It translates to CASSPQGANYGYTF.

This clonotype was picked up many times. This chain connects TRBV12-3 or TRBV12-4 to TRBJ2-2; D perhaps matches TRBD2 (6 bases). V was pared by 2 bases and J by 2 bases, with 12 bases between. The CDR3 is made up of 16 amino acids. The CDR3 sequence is CASSLSGLPNTGELFF. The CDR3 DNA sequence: TGTGCCAGCAGTTTATCAGGACTACCCAACACCGGGGAGCTGTTTTTT.

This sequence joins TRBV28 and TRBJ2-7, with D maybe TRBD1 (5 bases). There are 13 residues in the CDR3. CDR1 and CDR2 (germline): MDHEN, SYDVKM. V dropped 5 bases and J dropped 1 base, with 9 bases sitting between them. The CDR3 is CASSIDSSYEQYF. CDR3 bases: TGTGCCAGCAGTATCGACAGTTCCTACGAGCAGTACTTC.

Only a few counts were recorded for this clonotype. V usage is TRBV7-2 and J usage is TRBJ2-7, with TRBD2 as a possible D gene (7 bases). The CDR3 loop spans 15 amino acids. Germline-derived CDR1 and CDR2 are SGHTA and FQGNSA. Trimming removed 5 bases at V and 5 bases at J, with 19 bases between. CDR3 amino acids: CASSLRRGAGDEQYF. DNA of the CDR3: TGTGCCAGCAGCCTCAGACGGGGGGCAGGGGACGAGCAGTACTTC. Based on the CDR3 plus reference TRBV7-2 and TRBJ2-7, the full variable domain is GAGVSQSPSNKVTEKGKDVELRCDPISGHTALYWYRQSLGQGLEFLIYFQGNSAPDKSGLPSDRFSAERTGGSVSTLTIQRTQQEDSAVYLCASSLRRGAGDEQYFGPGTRLTVT.

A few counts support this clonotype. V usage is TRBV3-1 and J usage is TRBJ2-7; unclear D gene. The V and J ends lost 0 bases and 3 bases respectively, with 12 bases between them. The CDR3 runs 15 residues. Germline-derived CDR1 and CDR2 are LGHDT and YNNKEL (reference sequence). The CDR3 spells CASSQDPRSLYEQYF. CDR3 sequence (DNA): TGTGCCAGCAGCCAAGATCCCAGGTCCCTCTACGAGCAGTACTTC.

The CDR3 nucleotides read TGTGCCAGCAGCTTGGTGGGAGGCATAGATACGCAGTATTTT. This sequence encodes CASSLVGGIDTQYF. The chain links TRBV7-8 to TRBJ2-3, with D tentatively TRBD2 (6 bases). CDR1 and CDR2 (germline): SGHVS, FQNEAQ. V lost 3 bases and J lost 5, with 12 bases in between. This CDR3 region has 14 residues.

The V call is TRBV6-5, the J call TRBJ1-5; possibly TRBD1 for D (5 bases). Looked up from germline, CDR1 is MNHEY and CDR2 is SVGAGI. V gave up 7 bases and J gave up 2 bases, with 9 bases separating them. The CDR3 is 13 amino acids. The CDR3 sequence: CASTRDGNQPQHF. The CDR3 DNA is TGTGCCAGCACGAGGGACGGCAATCAGCCCCAGCATTTT.

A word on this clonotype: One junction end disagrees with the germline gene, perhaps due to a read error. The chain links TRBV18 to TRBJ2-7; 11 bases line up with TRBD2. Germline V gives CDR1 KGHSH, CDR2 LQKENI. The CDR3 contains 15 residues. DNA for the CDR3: TGTGTCAGCTCACCGTCGACTAGCGGGGTCTACGAGCAGTACTTC. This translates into CVSSPSTSGVYEQYF.

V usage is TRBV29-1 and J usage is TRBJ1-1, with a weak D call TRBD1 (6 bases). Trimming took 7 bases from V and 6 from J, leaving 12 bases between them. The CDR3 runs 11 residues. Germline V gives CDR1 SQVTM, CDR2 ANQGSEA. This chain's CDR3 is CSARGGPEAFF. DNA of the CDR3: TGCAGCGCCCGCGGGGGCCCTGAAGCTTTCTTT.

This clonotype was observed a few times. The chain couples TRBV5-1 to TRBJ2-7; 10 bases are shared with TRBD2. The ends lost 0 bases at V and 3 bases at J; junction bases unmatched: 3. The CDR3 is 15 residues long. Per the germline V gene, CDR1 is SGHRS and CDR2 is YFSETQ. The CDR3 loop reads CASSLAASGSYEQYF. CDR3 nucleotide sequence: TGCGCCAGCAGCTTGGCCGCTAGCGGGAGCTACGAGCAGTACTTC.

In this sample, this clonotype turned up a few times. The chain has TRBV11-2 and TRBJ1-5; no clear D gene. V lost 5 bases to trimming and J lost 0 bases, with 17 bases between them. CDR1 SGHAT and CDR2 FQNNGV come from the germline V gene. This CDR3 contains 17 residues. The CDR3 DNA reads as TGTGCCAGCAGCCTAAAGTACAGATCACATAGCAATCAGCCCCAGCATTTT. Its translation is CASSLKYRSHSNQPQHF.